This record concerns one T cell receptor (beta chain) sequence. A read error may account for a junction end that differs from germline. TCRbeta library construction was performed incorporating unique molecular identifiers. TCRdb recomputed calls from the PCR reads with MiXCR, one row per CDR3 protein. The sample carries 190,000 or so distinct CDR3 sequences, more than 6.5% recorded once. The length of the CDR3 is 13 residues. The germline V gene encodes CDR1 SGHDT and CDR2 YYEEEE. This specimen belongs to a study of T-cell reconstitution after alpha-beta-depleted transplantation in children. The V gene is TRBV5-6, the J gene TRBJ2-7, with no clear D. The TCR sequence derives from a human donor who donated a stem cell graft to a child with Wiskott-Aldrich syndrome. The source was PBMCs from the stem cell graft donor, collected from the stem cell graft. The CDR3 sequence: CAISAGPYYEQYF. DNA of the CDR3: TGTGCCATCAGCGCCGGACCATACTACGAGCAGTACTTC.